This T cell receptor beta chain was recovered during a study of T cell responses to AZD1222 COVID-19 vaccine. Notes on the study in general: There were vaccine-associated CD4 TCRs across spike, dominant at 160-218 and 743-854.

Germline lookup yields CDR1 SEHNR and CDR2 FQNEAQ (reference sequence). CDR3 length: 17 amino acids. Trimming removed 0 bases at V and 4 bases at J, with 16 bases between. Some clones are missing from TCRdb's copy, which holds only in-frame ones; the method was immunoSEQ multiplex PCR. Seen here are 200,000 or so clones, over 80% observed once, and the top ten hold approximately 2.5%. Note on this clone: Its target is unknown.

The material sequenced was peripheral blood, taken on day 0 of MenACWY control vaccination. This TCR was recovered from an adult in good health. The rearrangement uses TRBV7-9 and TRBJ2-1; a possible D gene is TRBD1 (6 bases). The CDR3: CASSLAGTPNRYNEQFF. The CDR3 bases are TGTGCCAGCAGCTTAGCCGGGACACCTAATCGATACAATGAGCAGTTCTTC.